This T cell receptor (beta chain) was identified in a study of blood T cell repertoires in COVID-19. Across the whole study: Material from acute and convalescent COVID-19 was sourced from the United States, Italy and Spain. From T cells, B-cell-depleted T cells, or PBMCs came the material, which was cDNA or gDNA.

Original analysis: Estimation of nucleated cell counts relied on the amplification of reference gene primers. Using immunoSEQ multiplex PCR, the repertoire was profiled, and TCRdb retains in-frame clones only, with some absent. That table gives V, J and clone size, and the DNA gave D and trimming. This sample has approximately 280,000 clones, with 75% to 90% found just once. The length of the CDR3 is 14 residues. The germline V gene encodes CDR1 SNHLY and CDR2 FYNNEI. The V and J ends lost 6 bases and 0 bases respectively, with 12 bases between them. Sequencing input: peripheral blood. V usage is TRBV2 and J usage is TRBJ2-7; possibly TRBD1 for D (6 bases). This receptor was taken from a man aged 35-49 years with acute or convalescent COVID-19. The CDR3 protein is CASSLQTGSYEQYF. In DNA form, the CDR3 reads TGTGCCAGCAGCCTACAGACAGGCTCCTACGAGCAGTACTTC.